This section outlines one T cell receptor (beta chain) sequence together with its context. This may be a read error: a much more frequent sequence differs by one nucleotide. HTBI primers from iRepertoire and Arm-PCR of CDR3 regions yielded the TCR beta libraries. Authors' data handling: The study identified more than 50 TRBV and some 13 TRBJ segments across samples. One entry per CDR3 protein results from TCRdb running MiXCR on the multiplex PCR reads. For this entry, the V and J calls and clone size follow TCRdb and not the study's own pipeline. The table shows approximately 400,000 distinct CDR3 sequences, with 15% occurring only once. This record belongs to a study of regulatory T cells in long-lasting Graves disease. The CDR3 spans 16 residues. Germline-derived CDR1 and CDR2 are MDHEN and SYDVKM. Time point denoted: newly diagnosed GD, antithyroid drugs for less than 3 months. Extracted RNA from PBMCs served as the source of the TCR library.

This sample also belongs to another study, concerning T cells in Graves' hyperthyroidism and ophthalmopathy. As reported in that work: HTBI primers were employed in a first-round RT-PCR of the TCR CDR3. From stable hyperthyroidism, ophthalmopathy was set apart by a 13 V-J model.

V gene TRBV28 combines with J gene TRBJ1-3; perhaps TRBD1 as D (5 bases). The TCR originated in a woman aged 40 to 55 with Graves disease. Sequences were derived from peripheral blood mononuclear cells (PBMCs), sampled at new diagnosis, from a patient treated with antithyroid drugs. The CDR3 DNA reads TGTGCCGGCAGGAAGGGGTTGGTGAGCTCTGGAAACACCATATATTTT. Its protein is CAGRKGLVSSGNTIYF.